The clone carrying this T cell receptor beta chain was observed a single time. The entry originates in a study of cytomegalovirus exposure and HLA in healthy donors. Across the whole study: Earlier results showed 90 million to 120 million unique TCR beta sequences derived from roughly 180 million T cells.

There are 12 residues in the CDR3. The V gene's germline CDR1 is MNHNS and CDR2 SASEGT. V lost 5 bases to trimming and J lost 10 bases; unmatched junction nucleotides: 7. 13 Jbeta primers and 60 Vbeta primers were used for the PCR. The data were produced by immunoSEQ multiplex PCR, yet TCRdb's version contains in-frame clones alone and is incomplete. This table has 100,000 to 150,000 clones, over 75% appearing once. Material for sequencing was PBMCs. The chain employs TRBV6-1 and TRBJ2-7; 8 bases agree with TRBD2. The sequence was obtained from a man aged 30 to 39 in good health and CMV-seronegative. CDR3 sequence: CASSTTGTSQYF. The CDR3 region has the DNA TGTGCCAGCAGTACCACCGGGACTAGTCAGTACTTC.